This T cell receptor beta chain was obtained from a study of beta chain features in type 1 diabetes. Study-level points and caveats: Across all four CD4+ subsets, people with type 1 diabetes showed modestly shorter TCRB CDR3s. For cells with high TCR expression, cDNA sequencing could yield over-representation. Fewer junction insertions and more nucleotide deletions appeared in type 1 diabetes patients.

The sequenced template was cDNA made from the entire isolated RNA. The data were produced by immunoSEQ multiplex PCR, yet TCRdb's version contains in-frame clones alone and is incomplete. Of about 620,000 clones in the sample, 15% were seen once. There are 12 residues in the CDR3. V lost 4 bases and J lost 8, with 9 bases in between. Germline CDR1 reads MNHNS; CDR2 reads SASEGT. With respect to this clone: The antigen is undetermined.

Staining for CD45RO/CCR7/CD25/CD127/CD95/CD27 allowed sorting of CD4+ naive, central memory, regulatory and stem cell-like memory cells. This TCR was sampled from a man between 18 and 29 years old in good health. Specimen: naive CD4+ T cells from blood. The chain joins TRBV6-1 to TRBJ2-1; D gene ambiguous. CDR3 bases: TGTGCCAGCAGTGGGGCCACCGATGAGCAGTTCTTC. The encoded protein is CASSGATDEQFF.